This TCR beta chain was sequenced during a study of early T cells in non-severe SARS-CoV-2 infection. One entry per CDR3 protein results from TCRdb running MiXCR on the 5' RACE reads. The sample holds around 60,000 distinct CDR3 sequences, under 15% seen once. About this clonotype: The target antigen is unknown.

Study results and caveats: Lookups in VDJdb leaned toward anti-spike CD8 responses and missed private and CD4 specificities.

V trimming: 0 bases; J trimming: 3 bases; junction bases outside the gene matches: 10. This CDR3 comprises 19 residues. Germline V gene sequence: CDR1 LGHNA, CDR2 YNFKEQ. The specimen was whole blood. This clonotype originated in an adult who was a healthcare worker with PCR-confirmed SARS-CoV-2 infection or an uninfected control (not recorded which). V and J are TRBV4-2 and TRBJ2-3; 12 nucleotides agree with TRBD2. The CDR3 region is CASSQDWASGGEGTDTQYF. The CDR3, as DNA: TGTGCCAGCAGCCAAGACTGGGCTAGCGGGGGGGAAGGGACAGATACGCAGTATTTT.